The source of this T cell receptor (beta chain) is a study of shared clonotypes between healthy human individuals (dated by TCRdb to about 2020). With regard to the full study: A few men and two women, aged 18 to 49 years, made up the cohort. For each donor, CD4 naive and CD4 memory were each run on three plates, CD8 naive on two plates, and CD8 memory on one plate. To estimate repertoire size and how much clonotype sharing occurs between individuals, the study deeply sequenced the blood TCR repertoires of about five healthy adults. To increase sequencing depth and limit assay-specific biases, TCR repertoire library preparation and sequencing were carried out by different laboratories using diverse techniques. Each donor's leukapheresis produced roughly between roughly 0.9 and 8.9 billion PBMCs. General findings and caveats noted by the study authors: Because the study included a small number of donors, the genetic and exposure-history diversity represented was limited. Sampling was restricted to blood, and TCR repertoires in tissues likely differ from the TCR repertoires found in blood. Pairwise subsampling indicated that sequencing depth was expected to affect the degree of clonotype sharing among donors. Higher generation probabilities were observed for clonotypes shared by all four sorted-subset donors than for non-shared clonotypes. Incomplete sequencing was indicated by rarefaction of sorted-subset datasets, despite the large sequencing depth. When a few donors were compared, the shared fraction of clonotypes was 5% to 6.5% for naive CD4, more than 3% for naive CD8, about 2.5% for memory CD4, and 0.4% for memory CD8. Naive subsets generally had larger estimated clonotype richness than memory subsets.

CDR1 and CDR2 are drawn from the germline V gene: SGHRS, YFSETQ. The CDR3 goes from the cysteine to the phenylalanine over 13 residues. CDR3 DNA is the only sequence kept; it has 39 bases, read in frame from the first base. V was cut back by 5 bases and J by 8 bases, leaving a gap of 14 bases between them. Healthy HIV-negative adults with no recently reported acute infections or vaccinations were included as donors. Every donor was a Caucasian adult living in Nashville, Tennessee, USA. CD4+ T cells were enriched by magnetic negative selection, after which naive cells were positively selected on CD45RA and the negative fraction was taken as the memory subset. After blood collection by leukapheresis, PBMCs were isolated using Ficoll-Histopaque density gradient centrifugation and then cryopreserved in the vapor phase of liquid nitrogen. Analytical flow cytometry was used to check the purity and quantity of each magnetically sorted T cell population. Genomic DNA was isolated from each sorted fraction and quantified by UV absorbance on a Nanodrop 2000c.

In regard to this clone: Which antigen it targets is not known. Per-base quality was not reported, and no clone a single base away is much larger than it.

Using the deep immunoSEQ assay, TCR CDR3 regions were amplified from genomic DNA by multiplex PCR. Extracted genomic DNA from each cell subset was distributed evenly across all wells of several immunoSEQ 96-well plates, and each plate was treated as a replicate. For sorted subsets, each replicate PCR was loaded with 200 ng genomic DNA, equivalent to some 27,000 T cell genomes. Purified libraries were measured with a Qubit 3.0 fluorometer, size-checked on a Bioanalyzer 2100, and measured again with the KAPA Library Quantification kit. Each immunoSEQ 96-well plate was sequenced on its own single-read 150-cycle Illumina NextSeq 550 flow cell. Under the source paper's analysis protocol: Because only junctional sequences without quality scores were contained in the immunoSEQ output, filtering matching that applied to full-length reads could not be performed. To assign V/J genes and CDR3, sequences were annotated using PyIR, a Python wrapper for IgBLAST v1.9, with IMGT germline references. Reads were filtered out if the reads had weak V/J assignments (E-value above 1e-6), no CDR3, stop codons, out-of-frame junctions, or ambiguous translated residues. A V3J clonotype was defined by an identical inferred V gene, J gene, and CDR3 amino acid sequence. To compute the percentage overlap between repertoires, the number of shared unique clonotypes was divided by the size of the smaller repertoire. RTK rarefaction, the Chao1 estimator, and Recon v2.1 estimates of unobserved clonotypes were used to assess repertoire richness. Generation probabilities for all TCRbeta clonotypes obtained by the gDNA method from four donors were computed using OLGA. TCRdb obtained this table from immuneACCESS and retained in-frame rearrangements with V and J assigned. These tables miss some clones; where compared with another copy, unresolved V genes account for less than half of the shortfall, and the remainder is unexplained. The V and J calls and clone size are taken from that table; D and trimming were inferred from the DNA. For this sample the table gives 850,000 to 1,200,000 clones, of which around 76% were detected only once. About 1.5% of the sample belongs to the ten largest clones.

The receptor was isolated from a young man in good health. Sequences were obtained from memory CD4+ T cells sorted from blood. This specimen's cell subset or site label, interpreted: CD45RA-negative fraction. The receptor chain draws on TRBV5-1 and TRBJ2-1, and the D gene may be TRBD2, 6 bases matching. The encoded CDR3 is CASREGVKDEQFF. The DNA reads as follows: TGCGCCAGCAGGGAGGGAGTTAAAGATGAGCAGTTCTTC.